A selection of T cell receptor beta chains follows, all from one sample in a study of cytomegalovirus exposure and HLA in healthy donors. This table comes from immunoSEQ multiplex PCR, and its TCRdb copy is limited to in-frame clones, with some not included. The sample yields 150,000 to 250,000 clones, 75% to 85% seen once. The sample consisted of PBMCs. These receptors originate from a woman aged 45-65 years in good health and CMV-seropositive. The CDR3 runs from the conserved cysteine through the conserved F or W. D genes are given only for firm matches. Size tells how often a clone was seen (once, few, many) or the class of an expanded clone, and some rows leave it out.

TRBJ1-6,TRBV28,NA,15,NA,TGTGCCAGCACCCGACAGAGCTCCTATAATTCACCCCTCCACTTT,CASTRQSSYNSPLHF
TRBJ1-4,TRBV4-1,NA,18,NA,TGCGCCAGCAGCCAAGGTCTGTGGCGTAGCGGGCTTAATGAAAAACTGTTTTTT,CASSQGLWRSGLNEKLFF
TRBJ2-3,TRBV2,once,17,NA,TGTGCCAGCAGTGAAGAGACTAGTCCTGAGCGGGCAGATACGCAGTATTTT,CASSEETSPERADTQYF
TRBJ2-3,TRBV5-5,NA,18,TRBD2,TGTGCCAGCAGCCCGGCCGGGACTAGCGGGGGGGTTGCAGATACGCAGTATTTT,CASSPAGTSGGVADTQYF
TRBJ2-3,TRBV19,NA,15,TRBD1,TGTGCCAGTAGTCCCGGGACAGGGGGCACAGATACGCAGTATTTT,CASSPGTGGTDTQYF
TRBJ1-1,TRBV15,NA,14,NA,TGTGCCACCAGCAGAGTAATCGGGTTGACTGAAGCTTTCTTT,CATSRVIGLTEAFF
TRBJ1-2,TRBV9,NA,14,NA,TGTGCCAGCAGCCCGTCCCAGGGCTCCTATGGCTACACCTTC,CASSPSQGSYGYTF
TRBJ1-5,TRBV19,NA,16,TRBD1,TGTGCCAGTAGTACGGGGACAGGGGTTTGGAATCAGCCCCAGCATTTT,CASSTGTGVWNQPQHF
TRBJ2-7,TRBV6-1,NA,12,NA,TGTGCCTCCCGGAGGTATTCCTACGAGCAGTACTTC,CASRRYSYEQYF
TRBJ1-4,TRBV13,few,16,TRBD1,TGTGCCAGCAGCTTAGAGGGGACAGGGGGCAAGGAAAAACTGTTTTTT,CASSLEGTGGKEKLFF
TRBJ2-2,TRBV27,NA,15,NA,TGTGCCAGCAGTTATCGACAGGAACCCACCGGGGAGCTGTTTTTT,CASSYRQEPTGELFF
TRBJ2-1,TRBV4-2,once,14,NA,TGTGCCAGCAGCCAAGCAGAAATTTACAATGAGCAGTTCTTC,CASSQAEIYNEQFF
TRBJ2-3,TRBV6-1,NA,14,TRBD2,TGTGCCAGCAGGCGAGCGGGAGCCACAGATACGCAGTATTTT,CASRRAGATDTQYF
TRBJ1-6,TRBV4-3,NA,17,NA,TGCGCCAGCAGCCAGCAGAGACAGGCCTCCTATAATTCACCCCTCCACTTT,CASSQQRQASYNSPLHF
TRBJ2-7,TRBV6-6,NA,14,NA,TGTGCCAGCAGTCTGGACGGAGGTACCTACGAGCAGTACTTC,CASSLDGGTYEQYF
TRBJ2-3,TRBV6-6,NA,15,TRBD1,TGTGCCAGCAGTTCTCGGGACAGGGGGACAGATACGCAGTATTTT,CASSSRDRGTDTQYF
TRBJ2-3,TRBV5-4,once,16,TRBD1,TGTGCCAGCAGCTTGGACAGGGGGCCTAGCACAGATACGCAGTATTTT,CASSLDRGPSTDTQYF
TRBJ1-2,TRBV28,NA,11,NA,TGTGCCAGCAGTTGGAGTTATGGCTACACCTTC,CASSWSYGYTF
TRBJ2-5,TRBV7-9,NA,17,NA,TGTGCCAGCAGCCCCTCGATGGACTCTTTAACAACATGGCCCCAGTACTTC,CASSPSMDSLTTWPQYF
TRBJ1-1,TRBV6-6,NA,13,NA,TGTGCCAGCAGTTATTTTGAGGGGAGGAATGCTTTCTTT,CASSYFEGRNAFF
TRBJ1-5,TRBV18,NA,14,NA,TGTGCCAGCTCTCTACAGGACACCCATCAGCCCCAGCATTTT,CASSLQDTHQPQHF
TRBJ2-1,TRBV6-1,once,12,NA,TGTGCCAGCAGGCCCCAGTACAATGAGCAGTTCTTC,CASRPQYNEQFF
TRBJ2-1,TRBV30,few,15,TRBD2,TGTGCCTGGAGTGTTCCGGGACTAGGGCACAATGAGCAGTTCTTC,CAWSVPGLGHNEQFF
TRBJ2-3,TRBV7-2,NA,16,NA,TGTGCCAGCCACCGTCTGGGCGGGACTGGCACAGATACGCAGTATTTT,CASHRLGGTGTDTQYF
TRBJ1-1,TRBV19,NA,13,NA,TGTGCCAGTAGTATGGATCTAGGGGCTGAAGCTTTCTTT,CASSMDLGAEAFF
TRBJ2-7,TRBV27,NA,14,TRBD1,TGTGCCAGCAGTTTACGGGACAGAACCTACGAGCAGTACTTC,CASSLRDRTYEQYF